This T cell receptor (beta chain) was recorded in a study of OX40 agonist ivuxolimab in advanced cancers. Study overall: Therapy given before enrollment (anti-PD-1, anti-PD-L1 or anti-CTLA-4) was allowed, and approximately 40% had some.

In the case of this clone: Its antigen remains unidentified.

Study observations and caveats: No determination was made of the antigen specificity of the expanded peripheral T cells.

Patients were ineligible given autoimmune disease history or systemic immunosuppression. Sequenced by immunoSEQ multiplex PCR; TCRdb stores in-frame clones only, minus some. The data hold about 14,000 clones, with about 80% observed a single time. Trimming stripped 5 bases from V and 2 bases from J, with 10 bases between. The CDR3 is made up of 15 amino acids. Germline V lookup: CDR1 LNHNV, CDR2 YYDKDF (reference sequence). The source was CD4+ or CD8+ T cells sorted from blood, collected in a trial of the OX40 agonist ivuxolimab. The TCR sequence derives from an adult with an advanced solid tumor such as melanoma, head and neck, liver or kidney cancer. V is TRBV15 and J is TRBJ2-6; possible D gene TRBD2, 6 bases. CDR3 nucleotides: TGTGCCACCAGCGGCGGGGCGACTGGGGCCAACGTCCTGACTTTC. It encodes CATSGGATGANVLTF.